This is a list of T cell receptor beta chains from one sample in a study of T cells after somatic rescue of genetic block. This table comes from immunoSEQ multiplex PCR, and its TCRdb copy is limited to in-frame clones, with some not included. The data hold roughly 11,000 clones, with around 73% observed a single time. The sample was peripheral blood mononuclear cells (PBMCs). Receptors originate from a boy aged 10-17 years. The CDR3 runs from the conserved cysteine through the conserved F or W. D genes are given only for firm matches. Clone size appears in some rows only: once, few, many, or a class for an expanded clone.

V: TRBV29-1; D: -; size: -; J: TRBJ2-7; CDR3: CSVLLLDYEQYF; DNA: TGCAGCGTCTTACTTCTAGATTACGAGCAGTACTTC
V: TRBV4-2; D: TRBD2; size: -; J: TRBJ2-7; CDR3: CASSQVPSGGLYF; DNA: TGTGCCAGCAGCCAAGTGCCTAGCGGGGGTCTGTACTTC
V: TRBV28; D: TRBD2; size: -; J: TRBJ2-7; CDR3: CASSFTSGYEQYF; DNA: TGTGCCAGCAGTTTTACTAGCGGATACGAGCAGTACTTC
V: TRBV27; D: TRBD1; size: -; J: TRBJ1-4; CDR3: CASSFLVGTGVEKLFF; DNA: TGTGCCAGCAGTTTCCTAGTAGGGACAGGGGTTGAAAAACTGTTTTTT
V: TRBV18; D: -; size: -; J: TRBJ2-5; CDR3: CASSENPGVQETQYF; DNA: TGTGCCAGCTCCGAAAACCCTGGGGTCCAAGAGACCCAGTACTTC
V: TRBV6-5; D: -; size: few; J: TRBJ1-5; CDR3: CASSPSPAQPQHF; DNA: TGTGCCAGCAGTCCCTCGCCCGCTCAGCCCCAGCATTTT
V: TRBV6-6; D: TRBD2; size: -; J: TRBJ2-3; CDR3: CASGGADTQYF; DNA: TGTGCCAGCGGGGGGGCAGATACGCAGTATTTT
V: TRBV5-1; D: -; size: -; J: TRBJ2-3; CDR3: CASSLDYFTDTQYF; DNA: TGCGCCAGCAGCTTGGATTATTTCACAGATACGCAGTATTTT
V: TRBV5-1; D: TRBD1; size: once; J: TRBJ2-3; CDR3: CASTAQGAGTDTQYF; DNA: TGCGCCAGCACTGCCCAGGGGGCTGGCACAGATACGCAGTATTTT
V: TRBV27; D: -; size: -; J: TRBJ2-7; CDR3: CASSRAGTYEQYF; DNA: TGTGCCAGCAGTCGGGCGGGGACATACGAGCAGTACTTC
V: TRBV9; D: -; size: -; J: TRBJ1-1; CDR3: CASSVAGDYSPEAFF; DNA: TGTGCCAGCAGCGTAGCAGGGGACTACAGTCCTGAAGCTTTCTTT
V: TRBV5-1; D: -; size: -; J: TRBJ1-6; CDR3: CASSLDREPLHF; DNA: TGCGCCAGCAGCTTGGACAGGGAACCCCTCCACTTT
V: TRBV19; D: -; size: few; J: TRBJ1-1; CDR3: CASSHQVANAEAFF; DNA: TGTGCCAGTAGCCACCAGGTGGCCAACGCTGAAGCTTTCTTT
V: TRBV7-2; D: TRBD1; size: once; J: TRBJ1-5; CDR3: CASSPDRGLWPQHF; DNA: TGTGCCAGCAGCCCGGACAGGGGGCTGTGGCCCCAGCATTTT
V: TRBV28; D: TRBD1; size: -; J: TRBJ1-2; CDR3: CASSSAGTGGGYTF; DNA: TGTGCCAGCAGTTCTGCCGGGACAGGGGGCGGCTACACCTTC
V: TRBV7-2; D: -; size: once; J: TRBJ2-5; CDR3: CASSLTTNPETQYF; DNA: TGTGCCAGCAGCCTCACCACCAACCCGGAGACCCAGTACTTC
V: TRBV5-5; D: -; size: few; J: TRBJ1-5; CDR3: CASSLEGGRQPQHF; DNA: TGTGCCAGCAGCTTGGAGGGGGGGCGTCAGCCCCAGCATTTT
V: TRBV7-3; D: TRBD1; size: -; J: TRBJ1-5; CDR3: CALGTDQDNQPQHF; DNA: TGTGCCCTGGGGACAGATCAGGACAATCAGCCCCAGCATTTT
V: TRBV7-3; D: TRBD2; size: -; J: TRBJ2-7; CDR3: CASSLRGGANGDEQYF; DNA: TGTGCCAGCAGCTTACGGGGAGGGGCGAACGGAGACGAGCAGTACTTC
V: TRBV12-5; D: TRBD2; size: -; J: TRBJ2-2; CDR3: CASGRHPGGVDGELFF; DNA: TGTGCTAGTGGTCGCCACCCCGGGGGGGTTGACGGGGAGCTGTTTTTT
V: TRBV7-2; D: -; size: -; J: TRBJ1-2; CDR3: CASREPNYGYTF; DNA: TGTGCCAGCAGAGAACCTAACTATGGCTACACCTTC
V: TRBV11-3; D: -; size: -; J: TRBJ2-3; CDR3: CASSLDRGPDTQYF; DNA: TGTGCCAGCAGCTTAGATCGGGGCCCAGATACGCAGTATTTT
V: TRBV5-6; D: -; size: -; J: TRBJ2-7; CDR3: CASSLDFYEQYF; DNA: TGTGCCAGCAGCTTGGACTTTTACGAGCAGTACTTC
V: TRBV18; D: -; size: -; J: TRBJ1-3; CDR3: CASSPLLSGVSGNTIYF; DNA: TGTGCCAGCTCACCGCTCCTATCGGGAGTCTCTGGAAACACCATATATTTT
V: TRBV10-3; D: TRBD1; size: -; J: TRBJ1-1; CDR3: CAISGAGGVGNTEAFF; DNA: TGTGCCATCAGTGGGGCAGGGGGCGTCGGAAACACTGAAGCTTTCTTT
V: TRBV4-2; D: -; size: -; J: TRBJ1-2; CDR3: CASSQDQPETYGYTF; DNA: TGTGCCAGCAGCCAAGATCAGCCGGAGACTTATGGCTACACCTTC
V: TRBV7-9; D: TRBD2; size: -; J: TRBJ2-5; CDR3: CASSLSGWTSGRPQETQYF; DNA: TGTGCCAGCAGCTTAAGTGGTTGGACTAGCGGGCGGCCCCAAGAGACCCAGTACTTC
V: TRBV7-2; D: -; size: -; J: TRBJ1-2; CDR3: CASSLVVVLGYNYGYTF; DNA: TGTGCCAGCAGCTTAGTGGTAGTCCTAGGTTACAACTATGGCTACACCTTC
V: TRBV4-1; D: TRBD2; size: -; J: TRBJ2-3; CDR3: CASSPGLAGDAADTQYF; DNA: TGCGCCAGCAGCCCGGGACTAGCGGGGGATGCGGCAGATACGCAGTATTTT
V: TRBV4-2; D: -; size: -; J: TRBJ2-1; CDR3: CASSQARLVGEQFF; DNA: TGTGCCAGCAGCCAGGCGAGACTAGTTGGGGAGCAGTTCTTC
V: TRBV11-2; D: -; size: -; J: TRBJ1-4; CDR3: CASSRPGPGEKLFF; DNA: TGTGCCAGCAGCCGGCCGGGGCCAGGGGAAAAACTGTTTTTT
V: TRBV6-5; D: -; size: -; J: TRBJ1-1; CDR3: CASSYYWGPDTEAFF; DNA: TGTGCCAGCAGTTACTATTGGGGCCCGGACACTGAAGCTTTCTTT
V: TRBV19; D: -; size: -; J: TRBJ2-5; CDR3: CASSVLGGREETQYF; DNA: TGTGCCAGTAGTGTTTTGGGGGGGCGGGAGGAGACCCAGTACTTC
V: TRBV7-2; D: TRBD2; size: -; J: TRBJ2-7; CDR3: CASSLTSGRPVYF; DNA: TGTGCCAGCAGCTTAACTAGCGGGAGGCCGGTGTACTTC
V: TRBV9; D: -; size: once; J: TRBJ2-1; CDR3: CASSDRDEQFF; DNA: TGTGCCAGCAGCGACCGGGACGAGCAGTTCTTC
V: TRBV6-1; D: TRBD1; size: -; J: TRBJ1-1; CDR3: CASKQGGGRTEAFF; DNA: TGTGCCAGCAAACAGGGGGGGGGCCGTACTGAAGCTTTCTTT
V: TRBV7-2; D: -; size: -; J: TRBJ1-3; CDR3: CASSFPGSGRTGNTIYF; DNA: TGTGCCAGCAGCTTCCCCGGGTCAGGGAGGACTGGAAACACCATATATTTT
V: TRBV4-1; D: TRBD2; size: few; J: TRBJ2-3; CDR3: CASSQELADTYTDTQYF; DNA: TGCGCCAGCAGCCAAGAGCTAGCGGACACCTACACAGATACGCAGTATTTT
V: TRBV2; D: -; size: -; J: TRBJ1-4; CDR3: CASNGVSKLFF; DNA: TGTGCCAGCAATGGTGTTTCCAAACTGTTTTTT
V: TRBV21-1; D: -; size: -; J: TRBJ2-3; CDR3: CASRLTVMQDTQYF; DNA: TGTGCCAGCAGGTTAACAGTCATGCAAGATACGCAGTATTTT
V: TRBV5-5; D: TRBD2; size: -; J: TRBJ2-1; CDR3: CASSLPLAGVRQFF; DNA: TGTGCCAGCAGCTTGCCACTAGCGGGAGTACGGCAGTTCTTC
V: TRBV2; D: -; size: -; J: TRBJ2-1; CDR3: CASRAHGSENEQFF; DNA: TGTGCCAGCCGGGCCCACGGGAGTGAGAATGAGCAGTTCTTC
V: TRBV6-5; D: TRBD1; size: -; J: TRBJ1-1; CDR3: CASSMGQGRTEAFF; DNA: TGTGCCAGCAGTATGGGACAGGGAAGAACTGAAGCTTTCTTT
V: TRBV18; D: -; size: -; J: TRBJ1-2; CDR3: CASSLKEKGRSYTF; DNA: TGTGCCAGCTCACTAAAGGAAAAGGGTCGGAGCTACACCTTC
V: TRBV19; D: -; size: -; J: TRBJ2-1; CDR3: CASSMGLARDEQFF; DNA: TGTGCCAGTAGTATGGGGCTAGCGAGGGATGAGCAGTTCTTC
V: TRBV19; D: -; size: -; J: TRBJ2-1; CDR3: CASSLTDGGGNEQFF; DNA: TGTGCCAGTAGTCTGACTGACGGGGGTGGCAATGAGCAGTTCTTC
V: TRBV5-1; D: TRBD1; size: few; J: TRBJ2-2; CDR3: CASSLTGVISGELFF; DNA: TGCGCCAGCAGTTTGACAGGGGTAATAAGCGGGGAGCTGTTTTTT
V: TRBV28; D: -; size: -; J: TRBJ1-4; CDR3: CASEGSVGERVEKLFF; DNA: TGTGCCAGCGAAGGATCGGTTGGGGAACGAGTTGAAAAACTGTTTTTT
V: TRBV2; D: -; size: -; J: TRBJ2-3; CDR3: CASRIGVVTDTQYF; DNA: TGTGCCAGCAGGATAGGGGTGGTCACAGATACGCAGTATTTT
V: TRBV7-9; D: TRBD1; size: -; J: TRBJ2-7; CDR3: CASSPRTGENAYEQYF; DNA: TGTGCCAGCAGCCCTAGGACAGGGGAGAACGCCTACGAGCAGTACTTC
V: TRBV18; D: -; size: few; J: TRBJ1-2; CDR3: CASSPPAGVYGYTF; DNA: TGTGCCAGCTCACCTCCCGCGGGGGTTTATGGCTACACCTTC
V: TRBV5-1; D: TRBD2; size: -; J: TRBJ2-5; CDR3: CASSPHGSGGASETQYF; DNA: TGCGCCAGCAGCCCCCATGGTAGCGGGGGGGCATCGGAGACCCAGTACTTC
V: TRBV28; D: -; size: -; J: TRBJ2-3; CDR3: CASRARKSEDTQYF; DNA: TGTGCCAGCAGGGCCCGGAAATCGGAAGATACGCAGTATTTT
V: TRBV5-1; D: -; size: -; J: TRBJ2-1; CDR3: CASSARAFGGRNEQFF; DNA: TGCGCCAGCAGCGCGAGGGCATTTGGAGGACGGAATGAGCAGTTCTTC
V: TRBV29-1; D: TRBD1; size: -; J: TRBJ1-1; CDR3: CSVGQGDTEAFF; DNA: TGCAGCGTAGGACAGGGGGACACTGAAGCTTTCTTT
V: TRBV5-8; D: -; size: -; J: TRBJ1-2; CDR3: CASSSYGTFNNYTF; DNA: TGTGCCAGCAGCTCCTACGGGACGTTTAATAACTACACCTTC
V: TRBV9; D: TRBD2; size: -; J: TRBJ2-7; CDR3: CASSTGLAGPSSYEQYF; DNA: TGTGCCAGCAGCACCGGACTAGCGGGGCCATCCTCCTACGAGCAGTACTTC
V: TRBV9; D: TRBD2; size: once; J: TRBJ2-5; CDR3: CASSVGTSGRLGTQYF; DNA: TGTGCCAGCAGCGTAGGAACTAGCGGGAGATTGGGGACCCAGTACTTC
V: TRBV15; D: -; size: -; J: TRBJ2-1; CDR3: CATSGPGVLYNEQFF; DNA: TGTGCCACCAGCGGGCCGGGGGTACTGTACAATGAGCAGTTCTTC
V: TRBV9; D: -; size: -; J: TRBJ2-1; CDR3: CASSVGSGGTEFYNEQFF; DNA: TGTGCCAGCAGCGTAGGTTCGGGGGGGACAGAATTTTACAATGAGCAGTTCTTC